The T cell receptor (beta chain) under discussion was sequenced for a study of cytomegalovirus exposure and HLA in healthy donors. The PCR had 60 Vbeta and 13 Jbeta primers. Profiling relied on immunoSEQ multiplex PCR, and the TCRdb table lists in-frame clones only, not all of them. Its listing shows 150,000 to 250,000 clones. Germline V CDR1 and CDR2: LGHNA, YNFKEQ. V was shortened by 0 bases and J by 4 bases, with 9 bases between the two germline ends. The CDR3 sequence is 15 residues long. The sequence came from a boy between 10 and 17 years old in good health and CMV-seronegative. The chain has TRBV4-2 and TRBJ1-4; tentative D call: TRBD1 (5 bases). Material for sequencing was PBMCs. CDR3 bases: TGTGCCAGCAGCCAAGAGGAGGGGAATAATGAAAAACTGTTTTTT. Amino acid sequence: CASSQEEGNNEKLFF.